The 18 T cell receptor beta chains reported below all come from one sample, sequenced in a study of T cells after yellow fever vaccination. TCRdb reprocessed the 5' RACE reads with MiXCR, giving one entry per CDR3 protein. The table lists approximately 300,000 distinct CDR3 sequences, around 6.8% of them singletons. The specimen was PBMCs, collected roughly 47 days after the first yellow fever vaccination. The receptor source for this set is a man aged 18 to 29 who received the YFV17D yellow fever vaccine.

The chain combines TRBV12-5 with TRBJ2-1; TRBD1 is a possible D gene (6 bases). Trimming cost V 5 bases and J 8 bases, with 16 bases left between them. Germline-derived CDR1 and CDR2 are LGHNT and FRNRAP. CDR3 length equals 14 residues. As DNA, the CDR3 is TGTGCTAGTGGTCGGACAGATAAGGACGATGAGCAGTTCTTC. This translates into CASGRTDKDDEQFF.

This clonotype was observed a few times. The chain employs TRBV5-5 and TRBJ1-6; no clear D. Germline V CDR1 and CDR2: SGHKS, YYEKEE (reference sequence). V lost 7 bases, J lost 0 bases, and 14 bases lay in between. The CDR3 is made up of 16 amino acids. The CDR3 here is CASSKDLSSYNSPLHF. The DNA of the CDR3 is TGTGCCAGCTCGAAGGATCTGAGCTCCTATAATTCACCCCTCCACTTT.

V usage is TRBV5-1 and J usage is TRBJ2-6; unclear D gene. The V end lost 5 bases, the J end lost 4 bases, and 10 bases lay between the germline ends. The length of the CDR3 is 14 residues. Germline loops: CDR1 SGHRS, CDR2 YFSETQ. The CDR3 is CASRLRSGANVLTF. Written as DNA, the CDR3 is TGCGCCAGCAGATTGAGGTCCGGGGCCAACGTCCTGACTTTC.

This clonotype showed up just a few times. The chain links TRBV20-1 to TRBJ2-3; D ambiguous. CDR3 length: 12 amino acids. CDR1 is DFQATT, CDR2 SNEGSKA, per germline (reference sequence). Trimming removed 0 bases from V and 3 bases from J, with 4 bases in between. The CDR3 is CSAREGTDTQYF. The CDR3 DNA is TGCAGTGCTAGAGAAGGGACAGATACGCAGTATTTT.

The chain couples TRBV15 to TRBJ2-3; weak D call: TRBD2 (5 bases). CDR1 is LNHNV and CDR2 is YYDKDF in the germline V gene (reference sequence). Trimming left V 1 base short and J 0 bases short, with 11 bases between. The CDR3 length is 16 residues. For the CDR3, the DNA is TGTGCCACCAGCAGAGGACACGGGGTTAGCACAGATACGCAGTATTTT. Its translation is CATSRGHGVSTDTQYF.

At least ten counts were recorded for this clonotype. The rearrangement links TRBV6-1 to TRBJ2-5, with D maybe TRBD1 (5 bases). Trimming took off 6 bases at V and 5 bases at J, with 16 bases between the two ends. The length of the CDR3 is 14 residues. CDR1 is MNHNS and CDR2 is SASEGT in the germline V gene. CDR3 loop: CASRNHRTVETQYF. The CDR3, as DNA: TGTGCCAGCAGAAACCACAGGACGGTGGAGACCCAGTACTTC.

The chain links TRBV7-9 to TRBJ1-4; the D gene is possibly TRBD1 (5 bases). The CDR3 spans 15 residues. Germline V gives CDR1 SEHNR, CDR2 FQNEAQ (reference sequence). V lost 3 bases to trimming and J lost 7 bases, with 15 bases between them. The CDR3 sequence: CASSLGLGDFEKLFF. In DNA form, the CDR3 reads TGTGCCAGCAGCTTGGGGTTGGGGGATTTTGAAAAACTGTTTTTT.

The chain carries TRBV15 and TRBJ1-5; the D is unclear. Germline CDR1 and CDR2: LNHNV and YYDKDF (reference sequence). Trimming cost V 1 base and J 3 bases, with 4 bases left between them. This CDR3 contains 13 residues. In nucleotides, the CDR3 is TGTGCCACCAGCAGAGTCGCCAATCAGCCCCAGCATTTT. Translation: CATSRVANQPQHF. Combining the CDR3 with reference TRBV15 and TRBJ1-5 gives the whole variable domain DAMVIQNPRYQVTQFGKPVTLSCSQTLNHNVMYWYQQKSSQAPKLLFHYYDKDFNNEADTPDNFQSRRPNTSFCFLDIRSPGLGDTAMYLCATSRVANQPQHFGDGTRLSIL.

This clonotype came up a few times. The gene calls are TRBV5-1 and TRBJ1-5; perhaps TRBD1 as D (5 bases). V was pared by 1 base and J by 8 bases, with 13 bases between. The germline V gene has CDR1 SGHRS and CDR2 YFSETQ. The CDR3 runs 14 residues. CDR3 sequence reads: CASSLSTGGEPQHF. The CDR3 nucleotides read TGCGCCAGCAGCTTGAGTACCGGGGGGGAGCCCCAGCATTTT.

The rearrangement links TRBV7-9 to TRBJ1-5; D unclear. CDR3 length: 13 residues. The germline CDR1 and CDR2 sequences are SEHNR and FQNEAQ (reference sequence). Trimming took off 0 bases at V and 8 bases at J, with 8 bases between the two ends. This CDR3 reads CASSLANGEPQHF. CDR3 nucleotides: TGTGCCAGCAGCTTAGCCAACGGTGAGCCCCAGCATTTT.

This clonotype was counted a few times. The V call is TRBV12-3 or TRBV12-4, the J call TRBJ2-1; tentatively, D is TRBD2 (6 bases). The V gene lost 10 bases and the J gene lost 0 bases, with 16 bases spanning the gap. The length of the CDR3 is 15 residues. The CDR3 DNA reads as TGTGCCACCTTCGATCGGGGGAGCTCCTACAATGAGCAGTTCTTC. Its protein product is CATFDRGSSYNEQFF.

This rearrangement joins TRBV7-2 to TRBJ2-1, with D tentatively TRBD1 (5 bases). CDR1 is SGHTA, CDR2 FQGNSA, per germline. This CDR3 spans 14 amino acids. Trimming stripped 2 bases from V and 4 bases from J, with 9 bases between. The CDR3 nucleotides are TGTGCCAGCAGCTTACAGGGAAATTACAATGAGCAGTTCTTC. It is translated as CASSLQGNYNEQFF.

This clonotype has a handful of counts. V and J are TRBV7-9 and TRBJ2-1; D is uncertain. Germline V gives CDR1 SEHNR, CDR2 FQNEAQ (reference sequence). Trimming left V 5 bases short and J 6 bases short, with 23 bases between. This CDR3 is built from 17 residues. This CDR3 is CASSPEEKPVGSNEQFF. In DNA form, the CDR3 reads TGTGCCAGCAGCCCCGAAGAAAAGCCGGTGGGATCCAATGAGCAGTTCTTC.

This clonotype came up a few times. This chain joins TRBV6-6 and TRBJ2-5, with D uncertain. Germline assignment: CDR1 MNHNY and CDR2 SVGAGI (reference sequence). CDR3 length equals 12 residues. Trimming removed 7 bases at V and 2 bases at J, with 8 bases between. The CDR3 nucleotides are TGTGCCAGCAACGTACAACAAGAGACCCAGTACTTC. This encodes CASNVQQETQYF.

This clonotype has a count of ten or more. The chain is built from TRBV14 and TRBJ2-6; D unclear. V lost 3 bases and J lost 2, with 8 bases in between. Looked up from germline, CDR1 is SGHDN and CDR2 is FVKESK. The CDR3 consists of 15 residues. CDR3 sequence: CASSQLVAGANVLTF. DNA of the CDR3: TGTGCCAGCAGCCAGCTTGTCGCTGGGGCCAACGTCCTGACTTTC.

The genes are TRBV27 and TRBJ1-6, with 12 bases lining up with TRBD1. CDR3 length: 15 amino acids. CDR1 and CDR2 (germline): MNHEY, SMNVEV (reference sequence). V lost 8 bases to trimming and J lost 9 bases; unmatched junction nucleotides: 8. Here the CDR3 DNA reads TGTGCCAGCCGTGGGACAGGGGGCTCGGGTTCACCCCTCCACTTT. This gives the protein CASRGTGGSGSPLHF.

The V gene is TRBV5-4, the J gene TRBJ2-2, with D tentatively TRBD1 (6 bases). Germline V gene lookup returns CDR1 SGHNT and CDR2 YYREEE (reference sequence). The CDR3 has 16 amino acids. The V end was cut by 3 bases, the J end by 6 bases, with 18 bases between. This chain's CDR3 is CASSSQEQGNAGELFF. The CDR3 DNA reads TGTGCCAGCAGCTCCCAAGAACAGGGAAACGCCGGGGAGCTGTTTTTT.

This sequence joins TRBV20-1 and TRBJ1-6, with unresolved D. This CDR3 region has 16 residues. Trimming took 3 bases from V and 4 from J, leaving 16 bases between them. Germline CDR1 is DFQATT and CDR2 is SNEGSKA (reference sequence). The CDR3 DNA reads as TGCAGTGCTAGCCTACGTTCTGGGAAGTATAATTCACCCCTCCACTTT. Its protein is CSASLRSGKYNSPLHF.